These 13 T cell receptor beta chains originate from one sample sequenced in a study of cytomegalovirus exposure and HLA in healthy donors. The study ran its PCR with 60 Vbeta and 13 Jbeta primers. TCRdb keeps only in-frame clones here, not all; method: immunoSEQ multiplex PCR. The sample contains 95,000 to 150,000 clones, approximately 80% of which appear only once. The sequencing input was PBMCs. These receptors were taken from a woman aged 40 to 49 in good health and CMV-seropositive.

The chain links TRBV7-9 to TRBJ1-6; D is unresolved. V was shortened by 5 bases and J by 14 bases, with 10 bases between the two germline ends. The CDR3 is made up of 11 amino acids. Germline V gene sequence: CDR1 SEHNR, CDR2 FQNEAQ (reference sequence). CDR3: CASSPLVTLHF. CDR3 bases: TGTGCCAGCAGCCCCCTAGTAACCCTCCACTTT.

V is TRBV7-9 and J is TRBJ2-5; 9 bases are shared with TRBD2. The CDR3 runs to 14 residues. The germline V gene has CDR1 SEHNR and CDR2 FQNEAQ (reference sequence). Trimming at V came to 6 bases and at J to 7 bases, leaving 9 bases not matched to a gene. CDR3 sequence (DNA): TGTGCCAGCAGTAGGACTAGCGCCGAAGGGACCCAGTACTTC. Protein: CASSRTSAEGTQYF. Full variable domain (remainder filled in from reference TRBV7-9 and TRBJ2-5): DTGVSQNPRHKITKRGQNVTFRCDPISEHNRLYWYRQTLGQGPEFLTYFQNEAQLEKSRLLSDRFSAERPKGSFSTLEIQRTEQGDSAMYLCASSRTSAEGTQYFGPGTRLLVL.

The table lists this clone with a count of one. The chain joins TRBV6-5 to TRBJ1-6, with 9 positions matching TRBD1. Germline V gene sequence: CDR1 MNHEY, CDR2 SVGAGI. Trimming cost V 7 bases and J 7 bases; bases outside gene matches: 5. The CDR3 loop spans 14 amino acids. The CDR3 bases are TGTGCCAGCACTCGGGACAGGGAAAATTCACCCCTCCACTTT. Translation: CASTRDRENSPLHF.

The V call is TRBV19, the J call TRBJ2-6, with 11 bases lining up with TRBD1. J lost 3 bases, V lost 4 bases, and 11 bases had no gene match. CDR3 size: 19 residues. Looked up from germline, CDR1 is LNHDA and CDR2 is SQIVND (reference sequence). DNA of the CDR3: TGTGCCAGTAGTACCCCGGGACAGGGGGGAGTAGGTGGGGCCAACGTCCTGACTTTC. The encoded protein is CASSTPGQGGVGGANVLTF.

V usage is TRBV13 and J usage is TRBJ2-1; 13 bases match TRBD2. The V gene's germline CDR1 is PRHDT and CDR2 FYEKMQ (reference sequence). The CDR3 runs to 16 residues. J gave up 9 bases and V 5 bases, and 10 bases lay outside the gene matches. The CDR3 spells CASSRITSGRAGEQFF. The CDR3 DNA is TGTGCCAGCAGCCGAATAACTAGCGGGAGGGCCGGTGAGCAGTTCTTC.

V is TRBV29-1 and J is TRBJ1-2; 8 bases match TRBD1. V lost 3 bases to trimming and J lost 4 bases; unmatched junction nucleotides: 7. CDR1 and CDR2 from the germline V gene are SQVTM and ANQGSEA. This CDR3 is 14 amino acids long. The CDR3 DNA sequence: TGCAGCGTTGACCCAGGGGGCACGGGCTATGGCTACACCTTC. Encoded protein: CSVDPGGTGYGYTF.

The chain employs TRBV4-3 and TRBJ2-1; D gene uncertain. Germline-derived CDR1 and CDR2 are LGHNA and YSLEER. The V and J ends lost 4 bases and 6 bases respectively, with 10 bases between them. The CDR3 runs 13 residues. The CDR3 reads CASSRAEFNEQFF. CDR3 DNA sequence: TGCGCCAGCAGCCGCGCGGAGTTCAATGAGCAGTTCTTC.

J is TRBJ1-1 and V is TRBV15, with D tentatively TRBD1 (6 bases). The V gene's germline CDR1 is LNHNV and CDR2 YYDKDF (reference sequence). Deletions cut 5 bases from V and 6 bases from J, with 10 bases between. CDR3 length: 12 amino acids. The CDR3: CATSQRTAEAFF. The CDR3 DNA is TGTGCCACCAGCCAACGGACAGCTGAAGCTTTCTTT.

The rearrangement uses TRBV29-1 and TRBJ1-1, with D unresolved. CDR1 SQVTM and CDR2 ANQGSEA come from the germline V gene. The CDR3 sequence is 16 residues long. Trimming removed 0 bases from V and 1 base from J, with 15 bases in between. CDR3 in amino acids: CSVEDLREGGNTEAFF. CDR3 nucleotides: TGCAGCGTTGAAGATCTAAGGGAGGGAGGGAACACTGAAGCTTTCTTT. Supplemented by reference TRBV29-1 and TRBJ1-1, the full variable domain reads SAVISQKPSRDICQRGTSLTIQCQVDSQVTMMFWYRQQPGQSLTLIATANQGSEATYESGFVIDKFPISRPNLTFSTLTVSNMSPEDSSIYLCSVEDLREGGNTEAFFGQGTRLTVV.

The chain carries TRBV18 and TRBJ1-2; 7 bases fit TRBD1. The V segment lost 3 bases and the J segment 2 bases; nucleotides outside the gene matches: 6. Germline V lookup: CDR1 KGHSH, CDR2 LQKENI. The CDR3 has 15 residues. The CDR3: CASSPTGQTNYGYTF. The CDR3 coding sequence is TGTGCCAGCTCACCCACGGGACAGACGAACTATGGCTACACCTTC.

This clone was detected only a few times. This chain links TRBV5-5 with TRBJ1-1; D is possibly TRBD1 (6 bases). V was shortened by 0 bases and J by 4 bases, with 7 bases between the two germline ends. Looked up from germline, CDR1 is SGHKS and CDR2 is YYEKEE (reference sequence). This CDR3 has 13 residues. The chain's CDR3 is CASSLADSTEAFF. As DNA, the CDR3 is TGTGCCAGCAGCTTGGCGGACAGCACTGAAGCTTTCTTT.

J is TRBJ2-2 and V is TRBV10-2; D is ambiguous. Per the germline V gene, CDR1 is WSHSY and CDR2 is SAAADI. The CDR3 contains 13 residues. Trimming cost V 2 bases and J 4 bases, with 5 bases left between them. CDR3: CASSEASTGELFF. For the CDR3, the DNA is TGCGCCAGCAGTGAGGCTAGCACCGGGGAGCTGTTTTTT.

The chain employs TRBV18 and TRBJ2-3, with TRBD2 identical over 8 bases. The length of the CDR3 is 17 residues. Germline V lookup: CDR1 KGHSH, CDR2 LQKENI. V was pared by 3 bases and J by 7 bases, with 15 bases of the junction left unmatched. Here the CDR3 reads CASSPGGTSGDANTQYF. The CDR3 region has the DNA TGTGCCAGCTCACCCGGGGGAACTAGCGGAGACGCTAATACGCAGTATTTT.